This T cell receptor (beta chain) was retrieved from a study of spatial heterogeneity in lung cancer (dated by TCRdb to the late 2010s). About the study as a whole: Beta-chain transcripts were consistently detected in greater numbers than alpha-chain transcripts, which likely reflects a higher abundance of beta-chain transcripts. In the raw uncorrected reads, each unique combination of TCR and UMI appeared more than ten times on average. The study quantitatively compared TCR alpha and beta repertoires across multiple tumor regions, matched nontumor lung and blood in non-small cell lung cancer. TCR repertoire features were related to nonsynonymous mutation counts determined by whole-exome sequencing of tumor tissue. At surgery, both alpha and beta chains were TCR-sequenced in about 200 tumor regions, approximately 64 matched nontumor lung samples and over 50 PBMC samples.

The germline V gene (reference sequence) sets CDR1 to SEHNR and CDR2 to FQNEAQ. The cysteine opens and the phenylalanine closes a CDR3 of 13 amino acids. Kept here is only the CDR3 DNA, which spans 39 bases and is read in frame from base 1. V gives up 2 bases and J gives up 10 bases, and the segment between their germline ends measures 9 bases. Library method: 5' RACE. Sequencing used a NextSeq 500. The TCR library protocol attached a unique molecular identifier to each TCR cDNA molecule to allow correction of PCR and sequencing errors. The study's own analysis went as follows. Decombinator tools were used for TCR identification, UMI-based error correction and CDR3 extraction. Expanded TCRs were defined as those above a frequency of 2 per 1,000, corresponding to the top 1% of the tumor frequency distribution. Renyi diversity was calculated using the R vegan package after each repertoire was subsampled 100 times to 5,000 TCRs. CDR3 similarity networks were constructed using string-kernel similarity of amino acid triplets, with links drawn between CDR3s whose pairwise similarity was above 0.82. The public sequencing data were trimmed at Q25 with fastp and processed into clonotypes with MiXCR by TCRdb, which kept only in-frame beta chains. Entries that share a CDR3 protein sequence are merged under the most common genes and DNA. For this entry, the V and J calls and clone size follow TCRdb and not the study's own pipeline. The sample profile shows some 100,000 distinct CDR3 sequences; about 12% of them were found once. About two fifths of the sample is in the top ten clones.

This clonotype was picked up one time. Its target antigen remains unknown. There are no base qualities to consult, and no much larger clone falls within one base. A single read offers scant evidence. General study outcomes and caveats: Ubiquitous expanded tumor TCRs were found in blood more often at tumor resection than at routine follow-up. Confirming at a functional level the hypothesis that regional TCRs recognize regional mutations was considered to require additional single-cell paired TCR alpha and beta sequencing.

This specimen's time point label, interpreted: sample taken at primary tumor resection. Without any cell sorting, TCR sequencing was performed on whole RNA extracted either from tumor and nontumor lung tissue or from cryopreserved PBMC samples. Samples were obtained from approximately 76 patients with early-stage, untreated non-small cell lung cancer from the lung TRACERx cohort. Only patients with enough RNA available from two or more tumor regions were chosen for TCR sequencing. The source material was PBMCs, sampled at surgery. This TCR was sampled from a male donor with early-stage non-small cell lung cancer. The chain is made from TRBV7-9 and TRBJ1-6; the D gene assignment is ambiguous. The CDR3 reads CASSLISDSPLHF. The nucleotides are TGTGCCAGCAGCTTAATATCGGACTCACCCCTCCACTTT.